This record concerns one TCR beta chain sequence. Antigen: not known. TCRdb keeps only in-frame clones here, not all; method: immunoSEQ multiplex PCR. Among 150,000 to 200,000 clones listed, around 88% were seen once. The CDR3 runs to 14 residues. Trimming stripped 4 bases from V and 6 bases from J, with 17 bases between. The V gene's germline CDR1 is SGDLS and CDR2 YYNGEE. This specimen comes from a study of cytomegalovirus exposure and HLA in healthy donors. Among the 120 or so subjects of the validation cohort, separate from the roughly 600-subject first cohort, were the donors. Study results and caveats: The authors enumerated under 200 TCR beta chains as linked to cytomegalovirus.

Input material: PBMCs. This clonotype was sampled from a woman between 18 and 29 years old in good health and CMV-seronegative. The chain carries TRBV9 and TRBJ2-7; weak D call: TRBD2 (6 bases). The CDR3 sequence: CASSPGGRSPEQYF. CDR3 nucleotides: TGTGCCAGCAGCCCCGGGGGACGGAGCCCCGAGCAGTACTTC.